These 2 T cell receptor beta chains were sequenced from one sample in a study of siplizumab effects on memory and regulatory T cells. Cells of the mixed lymphocyte reaction were cocultured at 37 degrees C for around six days. Assay: immunoSEQ multiplex PCR; the TCRdb copy retains only in-frame clones and omits some. The sample contains 3,500 or so clones, about 49% of which appear only once. Antigens for these TCRs are unknown. The specimen sequenced was CFSE-low (dividing) CD4+ T cells sorted from an allogeneic mixed lymphocyte reaction. The receptors derive from a human donor in good health; the cells came from an allogeneic mixed lymphocyte reaction.

J is TRBJ2-3 and V is TRBV2; 11 bases align to TRBD1. From germline, CDR1 is SNHLY and CDR2 FYNNEI. There are 16 residues in the CDR3. V lost 1 base, J lost 4 bases, and 4 bases stayed unmatched. The chain's CDR3 is CASSEERTGGADTQYF. The CDR3 nucleotides read TGTGCCAGCAGTGAAGAGCGGACAGGGGGCGCAGATACGCAGTATTTT. Complete variable domain (other parts from reference TRBV2 and TRBJ2-3): EPEVTQTPSHQVTQMGQEVILRCVPISNHLYFYWYRQILGQKVEFLVSFYNNEISEKSEIFDDQFSVERPDGSNFTLKIRSTKLEDSAMYFCASSEERTGGADTQYFGPGTRLTVL.

By share, this clone ranks as medium-sized. This sequence joins TRBV5-4 and TRBJ2-7; maybe TRBD2 (6 bases). The germline CDR1 and CDR2 sequences are SGHNT and YYREEE (reference sequence). Trimming cost V 3 bases and J 6 bases, with 22 bases left between them. The CDR3 runs 16 residues. CDR3 DNA sequence: TGTGCCAGCAGCTCACCGGGACTGGGGCCCTCTGGCGAGCAGTACTTC. This sequence encodes CASSSPGLGPSGEQYF.